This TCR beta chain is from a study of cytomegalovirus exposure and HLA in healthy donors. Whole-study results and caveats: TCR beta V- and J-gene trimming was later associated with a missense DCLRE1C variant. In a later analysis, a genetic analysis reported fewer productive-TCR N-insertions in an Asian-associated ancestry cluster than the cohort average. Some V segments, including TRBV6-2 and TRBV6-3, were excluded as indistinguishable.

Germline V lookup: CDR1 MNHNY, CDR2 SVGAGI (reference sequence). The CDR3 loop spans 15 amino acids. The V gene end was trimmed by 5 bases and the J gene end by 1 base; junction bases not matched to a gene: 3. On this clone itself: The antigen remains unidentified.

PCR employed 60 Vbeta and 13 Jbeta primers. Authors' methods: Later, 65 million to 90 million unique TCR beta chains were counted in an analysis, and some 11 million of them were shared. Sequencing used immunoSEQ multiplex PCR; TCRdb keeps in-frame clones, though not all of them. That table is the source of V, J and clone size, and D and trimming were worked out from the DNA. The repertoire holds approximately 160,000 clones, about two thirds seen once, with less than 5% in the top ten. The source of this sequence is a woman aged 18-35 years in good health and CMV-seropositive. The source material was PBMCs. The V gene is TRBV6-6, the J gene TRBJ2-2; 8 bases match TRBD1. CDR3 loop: CASSRGQGNTGELFF. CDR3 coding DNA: TGTGCCAGCAGTAGAGGACAGGGGAACACCGGGGAGCTGTTTTTT.